This TCR beta chain was found in a study of blood T cell repertoires in COVID-19. Looking at the study overall: In each case, the material was cDNA or gDNA derived from T cells, B-cell-depleted T cells, or PBMCs.

Source study methods: Amplification of reference gene primers was used by the study to estimate nucleated cell counts. The repertoire was sequenced with immunoSEQ multiplex PCR; TCRdb's copy has only in-frame clones and lacks some. V, J and clone size reflect that table, while D and trimming were determined from the DNA. This sample has fewer than 500,000 clones; around 90% occur once, and the top ten carry roughly 0.72%. The clonotype comes from a woman under 30 who had recovered from COVID-19. Sequenced input: PBMCs or T cells enriched from blood (not recorded which).

The CDR3 bases are TGTGCCAGCAGCGTCCGTGGGGGGGCATCCTACAATGAGCAGTTCTTC. It encodes CASSVRGGASYNEQFF. V gene TRBV7-9 combines with J gene TRBJ2-1; the D gene is possibly TRBD2 (7 bases). The CDR3 is 16 amino acids. Between the trimmed V and J ends, which lost 5 bases and 1 base, there was a span of 15 bases. Germline loops: CDR1 SEHNR, CDR2 FQNEAQ (reference sequence).